The present TCR beta chain was sequenced within a study of OX40 agonist ivuxolimab in advanced cancers. Study-wide context: Patients in the trial were receiving intravenous ivuxolimab every 2 weeks, at doses of 0.01 to 10 mg/kg. Those treated in dose escalation had hepatocellular carcinoma, melanoma, renal cell cancer or head and neck cancer. Whole-study results and caveats: At 0.1 to 3.0 mg/kg, CD4+ and CD8+ blood T cells expanded clonally by week 6.

Sampled blood was obtained at baseline, cycle 4 day 1, and cycle 7 day 1. The protocol was immunoSEQ multiplex PCR, while the TCRdb copy is restricted to in-frame clones and leaves out a portion. The sample has 55,000 to 65,000 clones, approximately 84% seen once. This CDR3 comprises 16 residues. CDR1 is SGHAT, CDR2 FQNNGV, per germline. The V and J ends lost 3 bases and 2 bases, in that order; junction bases with no gene match: 6. The table lists this clone with a count of one. Its antigen is currently unknown. The chain couples TRBV11-2 to TRBJ2-2, with 7 bases identical to TRBD2. The sequence was collected from an adult with an advanced solid tumor such as melanoma, head and neck, liver or kidney cancer. Material: CD4+ or CD8+ T cells sorted from blood, obtained in a trial of the OX40 agonist ivuxolimab. The CDR3 region is CASSFRSGQNTGELFF. CDR3 nucleotides: TGTGCCAGCAGCTTCCGTAGCGGGCAAAACACCGGGGAGCTGTTTTTT.